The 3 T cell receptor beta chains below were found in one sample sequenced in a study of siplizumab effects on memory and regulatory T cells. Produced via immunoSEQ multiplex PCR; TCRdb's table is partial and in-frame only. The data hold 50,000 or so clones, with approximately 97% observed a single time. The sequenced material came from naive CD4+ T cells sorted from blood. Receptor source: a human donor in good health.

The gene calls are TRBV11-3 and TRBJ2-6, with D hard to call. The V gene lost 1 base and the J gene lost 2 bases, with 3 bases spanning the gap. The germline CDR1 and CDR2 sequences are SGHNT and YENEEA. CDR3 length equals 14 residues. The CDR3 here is CASSLVAGANVLTF. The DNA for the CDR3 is TGTGCCAGCAGCTTAGTCGCTGGGGCCAACGTCCTGACTTTC.

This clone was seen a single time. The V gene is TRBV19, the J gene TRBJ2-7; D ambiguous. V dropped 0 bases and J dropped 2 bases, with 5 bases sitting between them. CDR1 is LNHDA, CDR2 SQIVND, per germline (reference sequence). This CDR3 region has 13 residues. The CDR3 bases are TGTGCCAGTAGTATAGACCCGGCCTACGAGCAGTACTTC. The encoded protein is CASSIDPAYEQYF.

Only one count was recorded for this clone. CDR3 residues: CASSEPRDNQPQHF. The CDR3 bases are TGTGCCAGCAGTGAACCAAGGGACAATCAGCCCCAGCATTTT. This chain uses TRBV25-1 with TRBJ1-5, with D unclear. CDR1 MGHDK and CDR2 SYGVNS come from the germline V gene. V was shortened by 2 bases and J by 3 bases, with 8 bases between the two germline ends. The CDR3 sequence is 14 residues long.